This TCR beta chain was identified during a study of regulatory T cells in long-lasting Graves disease. Time point given: newly diagnosed GD, antithyroid drugs for less than 3 months. Extracted PBMC RNA gave rise to the TCR library. V gave up 6 bases and J gave up 4 bases; unmatched junction bases: 7. This CDR3 region has 14 residues. Germline V gene sequence: CDR1 SGHNT, CDR2 YYREEE (reference sequence). Building the TCR beta libraries relied on iRepertoire HTBI primers, and CDR3 regions underwent Arm-PCR. TCRdb fed the multiplex PCR reads into MiXCR, producing one record per CDR3 protein. The sample lists approximately 360,000 distinct CDR3 sequences; approximately 12% were seen once. This same sample was also part of a study on T cells in Graves' hyperthyroidism and ophthalmopathy.

The clonotype comes from a young woman with Graves disease. This specimen consisted of peripheral blood mononuclear cells (PBMCs), obtained at new diagnosis, from a patient treated with antithyroid drugs. The chain joins TRBV5-4 to TRBJ1-1; 9 nucleotides match TRBD1. CDR3 loop: CASNQDRGATEAFF. The CDR3 bases are TGTGCCAGCAACCAGGACAGGGGAGCCACTGAAGCTTTCTTT.